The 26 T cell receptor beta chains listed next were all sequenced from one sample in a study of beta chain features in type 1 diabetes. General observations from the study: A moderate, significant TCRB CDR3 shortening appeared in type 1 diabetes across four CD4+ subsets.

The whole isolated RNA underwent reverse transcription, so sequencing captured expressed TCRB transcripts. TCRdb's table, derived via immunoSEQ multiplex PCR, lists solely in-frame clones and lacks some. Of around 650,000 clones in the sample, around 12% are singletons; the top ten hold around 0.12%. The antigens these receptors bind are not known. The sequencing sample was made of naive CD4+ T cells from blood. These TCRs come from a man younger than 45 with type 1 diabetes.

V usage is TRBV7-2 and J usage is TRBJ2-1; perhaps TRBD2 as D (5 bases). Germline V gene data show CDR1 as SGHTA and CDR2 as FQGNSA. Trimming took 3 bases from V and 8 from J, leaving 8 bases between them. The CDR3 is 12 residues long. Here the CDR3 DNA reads TGTGCCAGCAGCTTGGGAGAGTATGAGCAGTTCTTC. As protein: CASSLGEYEQFF.

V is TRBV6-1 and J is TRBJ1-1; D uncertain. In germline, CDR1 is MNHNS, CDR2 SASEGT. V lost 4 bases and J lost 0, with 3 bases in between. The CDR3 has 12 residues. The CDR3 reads CASSGVNTEAFF. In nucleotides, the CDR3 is TGTGCCAGCAGTGGAGTGAACACTGAAGCTTTCTTT.

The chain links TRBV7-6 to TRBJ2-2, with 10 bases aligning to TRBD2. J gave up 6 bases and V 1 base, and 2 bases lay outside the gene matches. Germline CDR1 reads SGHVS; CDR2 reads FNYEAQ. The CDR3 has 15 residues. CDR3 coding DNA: TGTGCCAGCAGCTTAGGGCTAGCGGGGGCCGGGGAGCTGTTTTTT. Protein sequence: CASSLGLAGAGELFF.

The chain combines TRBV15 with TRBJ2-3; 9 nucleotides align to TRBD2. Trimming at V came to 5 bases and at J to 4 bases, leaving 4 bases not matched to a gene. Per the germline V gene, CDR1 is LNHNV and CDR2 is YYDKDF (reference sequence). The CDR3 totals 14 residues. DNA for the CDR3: TGTGCCACCAGCGGGCTAGCGGGGTCAGATACGCAGTATTTT. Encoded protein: CATSGLAGSDTQYF. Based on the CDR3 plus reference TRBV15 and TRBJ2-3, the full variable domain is DAMVIQNPRYQVTQFGKPVTLSCSQTLNHNVMYWYQQKSSQAPKLLFHYYDKDFNNEADTPDNFQSRRPNTSFCFLDIRSPGLGDTAMYLCATSGLAGSDTQYFGPGTRLTVL.

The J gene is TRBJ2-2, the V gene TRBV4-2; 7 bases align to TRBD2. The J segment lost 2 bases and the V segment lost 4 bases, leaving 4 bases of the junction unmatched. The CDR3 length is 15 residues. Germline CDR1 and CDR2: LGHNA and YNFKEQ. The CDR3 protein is CASSPGGGNTGELFF. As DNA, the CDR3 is TGTGCCAGCAGCCCAGGCGGGGGTAACACCGGGGAGCTGTTTTTT.

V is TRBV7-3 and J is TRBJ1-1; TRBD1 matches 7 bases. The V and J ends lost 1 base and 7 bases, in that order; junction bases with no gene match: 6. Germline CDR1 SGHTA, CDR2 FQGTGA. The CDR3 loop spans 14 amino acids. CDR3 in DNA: TGTGCCAGCAGCTTAAGGGTAGGACAGGATGAAGCTTTCTTT. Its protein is CASSLRVGQDEAFF.

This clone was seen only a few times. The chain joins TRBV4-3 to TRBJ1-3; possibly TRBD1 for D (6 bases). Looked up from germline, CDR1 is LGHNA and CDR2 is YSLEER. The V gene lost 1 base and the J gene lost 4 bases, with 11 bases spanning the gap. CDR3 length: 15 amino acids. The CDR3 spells CASSQARGQGNTIYF. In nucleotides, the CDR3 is TGCGCCAGCAGCCAAGCCCGCGGACAGGGAAACACCATATATTTT.

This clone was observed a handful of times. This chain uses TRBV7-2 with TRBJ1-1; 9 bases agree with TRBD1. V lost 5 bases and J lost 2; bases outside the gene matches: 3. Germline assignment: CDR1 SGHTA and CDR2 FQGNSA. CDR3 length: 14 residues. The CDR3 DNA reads TGTGCCAGCAGCCGGGACAGGGTTAACACTGAAGCTTTCTTT. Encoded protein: CASSRDRVNTEAFF.

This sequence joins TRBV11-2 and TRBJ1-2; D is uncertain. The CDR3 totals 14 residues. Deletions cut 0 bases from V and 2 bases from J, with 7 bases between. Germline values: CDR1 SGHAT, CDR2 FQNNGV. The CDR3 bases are TGTGCCAGCAGCTTAGATCCCCTAAACTATGGCTACACCTTC. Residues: CASSLDPLNYGYTF.

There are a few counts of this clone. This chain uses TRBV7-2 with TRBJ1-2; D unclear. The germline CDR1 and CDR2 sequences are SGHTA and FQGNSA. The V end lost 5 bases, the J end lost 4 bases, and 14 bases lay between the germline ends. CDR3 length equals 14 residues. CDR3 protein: CASSDSRESYGYTF. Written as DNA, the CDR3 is TGTGCCAGCAGCGATTCTAGGGAAAGCTATGGCTACACCTTC.

DNA of the CDR3: TGTGCCAGCAGTTTTACAGGATTTGGCTACACCTTC. Translating it yields CASSFTGFGYTF. The gene calls are TRBV27 and TRBJ1-2; D possibly corresponds to TRBD1 (5 bases). Germline CDR1 reads MNHEY; CDR2 reads SMNVEV (reference sequence). Between the trimmed V and J ends, which lost 3 bases and 7 bases, there was a span of 9 bases. CDR3 length: 12 amino acids.

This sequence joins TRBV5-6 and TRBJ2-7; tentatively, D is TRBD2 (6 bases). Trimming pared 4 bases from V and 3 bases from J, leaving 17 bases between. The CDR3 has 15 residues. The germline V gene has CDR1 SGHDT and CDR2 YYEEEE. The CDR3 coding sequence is TGTGCCAGCAGCCCCTCCGGGACGGGACTCTACGAGCAGTACTTC. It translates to CASSPSGTGLYEQYF.

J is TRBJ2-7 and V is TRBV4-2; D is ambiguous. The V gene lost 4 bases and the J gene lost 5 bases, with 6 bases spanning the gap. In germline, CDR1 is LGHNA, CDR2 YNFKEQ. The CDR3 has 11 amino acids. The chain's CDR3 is CASSLNNEQYF. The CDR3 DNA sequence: TGTGCCAGCAGCCTCAATAACGAGCAGTACTTC.

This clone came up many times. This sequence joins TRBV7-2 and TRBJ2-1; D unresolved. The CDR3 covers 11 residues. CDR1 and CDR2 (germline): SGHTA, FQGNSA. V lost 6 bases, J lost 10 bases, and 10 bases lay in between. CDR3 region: CASRLDTEQFF. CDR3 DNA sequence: TGTGCCAGCAGACTTGACACGGAGCAGTTCTTC.

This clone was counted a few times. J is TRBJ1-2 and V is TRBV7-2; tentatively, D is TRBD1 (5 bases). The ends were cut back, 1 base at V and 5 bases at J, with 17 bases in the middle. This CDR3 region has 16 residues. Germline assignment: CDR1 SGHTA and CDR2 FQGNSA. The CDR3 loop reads CASSLVSSRGLYGYTF. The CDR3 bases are TGTGCCAGCAGCTTAGTCAGTTCCCGGGGACTTTATGGCTACACCTTC.

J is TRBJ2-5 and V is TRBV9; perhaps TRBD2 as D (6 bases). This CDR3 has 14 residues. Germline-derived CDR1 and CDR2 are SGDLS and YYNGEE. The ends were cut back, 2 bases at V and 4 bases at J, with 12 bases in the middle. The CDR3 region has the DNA TGTGCCAGCAGCGTGACTAGTTCTGGAGAGACCCAGTACTTC. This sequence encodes CASSVTSSGETQYF. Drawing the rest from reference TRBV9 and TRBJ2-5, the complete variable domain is DSGVTQTPKHLITATGQRVTLRCSPRSGDLSVYWYQQSLDQGLQFLIQYYNGEERAKGNILERFSAQQFPDLHSELNLSSLELGDSALYFCASSVTSSGETQYFGPGTRLLVL.

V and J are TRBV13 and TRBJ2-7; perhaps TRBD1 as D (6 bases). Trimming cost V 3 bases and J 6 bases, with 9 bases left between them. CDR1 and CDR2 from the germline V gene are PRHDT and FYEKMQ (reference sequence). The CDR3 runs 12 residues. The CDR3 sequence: CASSFNRAEQYF. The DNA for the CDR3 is TGTGCCAGCAGCTTCAACAGGGCCGAGCAGTACTTC.

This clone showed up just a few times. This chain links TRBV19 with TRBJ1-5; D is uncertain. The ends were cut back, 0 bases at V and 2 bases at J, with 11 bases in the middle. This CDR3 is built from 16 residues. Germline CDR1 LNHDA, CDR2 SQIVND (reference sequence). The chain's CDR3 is CASSIEAGLGNQPQHF. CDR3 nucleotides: TGTGCCAGTAGTATAGAGGCCGGGCTCGGCAATCAGCCCCAGCATTTT.

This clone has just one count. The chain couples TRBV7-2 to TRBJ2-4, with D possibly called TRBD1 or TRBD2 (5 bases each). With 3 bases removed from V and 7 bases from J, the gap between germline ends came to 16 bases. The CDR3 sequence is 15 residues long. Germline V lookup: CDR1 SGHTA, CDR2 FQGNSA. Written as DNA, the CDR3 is TGTGCCAGCAGCTTCGGGACGCTGTCCCTGAACATTCAGTACTTC. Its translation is CASSFGTLSLNIQYF.

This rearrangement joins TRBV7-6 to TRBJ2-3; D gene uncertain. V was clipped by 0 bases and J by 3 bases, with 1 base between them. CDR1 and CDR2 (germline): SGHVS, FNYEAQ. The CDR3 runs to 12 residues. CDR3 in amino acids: CASSLATDTQYF. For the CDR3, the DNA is TGTGCCAGCAGCTTAGCAACAGATACGCAGTATTTT. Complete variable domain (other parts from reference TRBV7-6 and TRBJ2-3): GAGVSQSPRYKVTKRGQDVALRCDPISGHVSLYWYRQALGQGPEFLTYFNYEAQQDKSGLPNDRFSAERPEGSISTLTIQRTEQRDSAMYRCASSLATDTQYFGPGTRLTVL.

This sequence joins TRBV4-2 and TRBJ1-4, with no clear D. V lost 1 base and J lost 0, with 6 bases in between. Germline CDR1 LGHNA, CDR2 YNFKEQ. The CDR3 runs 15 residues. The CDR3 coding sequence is TGTGCCAGCAGCCAAGGGACTCCAACTAATGAAAAACTGTTTTTT. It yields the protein CASSQGTPTNEKLFF.

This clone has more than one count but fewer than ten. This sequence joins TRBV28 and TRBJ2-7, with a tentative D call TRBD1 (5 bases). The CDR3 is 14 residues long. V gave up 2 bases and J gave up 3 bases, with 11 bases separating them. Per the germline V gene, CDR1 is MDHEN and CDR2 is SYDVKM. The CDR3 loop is CASSLTGKIYEQYF. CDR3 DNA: TGTGCCAGCAGTTTAACAGGAAAGATCTACGAGCAGTACTTC. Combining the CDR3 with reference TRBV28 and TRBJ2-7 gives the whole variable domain DVKVTQSSRYLVKRTGEKVFLECVQDMDHENMFWYRQDPGLGLRLIYFSYDVKMKEKGDIPEGYSVSREKKERFSLILESASTNQTSMYLCASSLTGKIYEQYFGPGTRLTVT.

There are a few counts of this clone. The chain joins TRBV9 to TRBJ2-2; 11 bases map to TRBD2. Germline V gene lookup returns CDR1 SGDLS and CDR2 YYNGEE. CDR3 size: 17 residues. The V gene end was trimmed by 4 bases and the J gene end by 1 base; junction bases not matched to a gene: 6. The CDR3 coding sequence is TGTGCCAGCAGCACTAGCGGGGGCCTATTGAACACCGGGGAGCTGTTTTTT. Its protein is CASSTSGGLLNTGELFF.

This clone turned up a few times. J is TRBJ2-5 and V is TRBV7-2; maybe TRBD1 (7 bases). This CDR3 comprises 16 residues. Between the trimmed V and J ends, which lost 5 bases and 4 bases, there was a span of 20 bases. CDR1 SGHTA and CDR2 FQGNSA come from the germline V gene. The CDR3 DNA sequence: TGTGCCAGCAGCCGACTGGGGGGACAGAGCAGAGAGACCCAGTACTTC. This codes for CASSRLGGQSRETQYF.

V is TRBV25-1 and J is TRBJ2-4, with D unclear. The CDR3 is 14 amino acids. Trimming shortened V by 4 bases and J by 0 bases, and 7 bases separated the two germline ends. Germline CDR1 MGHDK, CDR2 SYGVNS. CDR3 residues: CASSGALAKNIQYF. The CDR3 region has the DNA TGTGCCAGCAGTGGAGCTCTAGCCAAAAACATTCAGTACTTC.

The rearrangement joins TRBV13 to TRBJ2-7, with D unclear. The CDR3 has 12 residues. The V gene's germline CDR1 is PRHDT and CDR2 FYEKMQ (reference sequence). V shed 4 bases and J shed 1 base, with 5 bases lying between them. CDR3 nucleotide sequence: TGTGCCAGCAGCTCCATTTCCTACGAGCAGTACTTC. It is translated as CASSSISYEQYF.